This TCR beta chain was identified in a study of post-analysis software for immune sequencing data. Study information: There were relapsing-remitting, secondary progressive and progressive-relapsing multiple sclerosis among the disease courses included. Study-level results: Under the F measure, samples that were prepared in one batch clustered strongly together. Controls showed significantly higher normalized Chao1 diversity than did multiple sclerosis patients. Among four or five TRBV segments more frequent in patients than controls were TRBV5-6, TRBV5-1 and TRBV20-1.

V dropped 3 bases and J dropped 2; count of bases not matched to a gene: 3. CDR1 and CDR2 from the germline V gene are SGHVS and FQNEAQ. The CDR3 spans 15 residues. cDNA libraries of TCR beta carried unique molecular identifiers. TCRdb independently ran MiXCR on the PCR reads; one entry per CDR3 protein. The data hold approximately 350,000 distinct CDR3 sequences, with roughly 38% observed a single time. By share of the sample, this clonotype is medium-sized. The antigen is undetermined. The source is a girl under 18 with multiple sclerosis. This sequence joins TRBV7-8 and TRBJ2-7; 11 bases map to TRBD1. The source material was blood. CDR3 in DNA: TGTGCCAGCAGCTTCGGGACAGGGGGGGCCTACGAGCAGTACTTC. It is translated as CASSFGTGGAYEQYF.